The clone carrying this TCR beta chain has a handful of counts. The data are from a study of blood T cell repertoires in COVID-19. About the research overall: PBMCs, B-cell-depleted T cells, or T cells were the source of the cDNA or gDNA that made up the material.

V lost 3 bases, J lost 5 bases, and 10 bases lay in between. The germline gives CDR1 SNHLY, CDR2 FYNNEI. The CDR3 is 13 residues long. Assay used: immunoSEQ multiplex PCR; TCRdb lists only in-frame clones, some missing. The profile shows 99,000 or so clones, 80% to 90% of them singletons. The clonotype originates from a man aged 50-59 years with acute or convalescent COVID-19. The chain has TRBV2 and TRBJ2-5, with D perhaps TRBD2 (6 bases). Sequencing was performed on peripheral blood. The CDR3 protein is CASSDTGEETQYF. The DNA of the CDR3 is TGTGCCAGCAGTGATACGGGGGAGGAGACCCAGTACTTC.